Each of the 3 T cell receptor beta chains below was sequenced from the same sample in a study of blood T cell repertoires in COVID-19. Libraries were prepared by immunoSEQ multiplex PCR; TCRdb keeps only in-frame clonotypes and omits some of them. The sample consists of roughly 250,000 clones, more than 75% of them appearing once. The source material was peripheral blood. These receptors were collected from a middle-aged man with acute or convalescent COVID-19.

The gene calls are TRBV11-2 and TRBJ2-2; possible D gene TRBD1, 6 bases. V was cut by 8 bases and J by 0 bases, with 10 bases left in between. Germline values: CDR1 SGHAT, CDR2 FQNNGV. The CDR3 consists of 14 residues. As DNA, the CDR3 is TGTGCCAGCCACAGGGACCCGAACACCGGGGAGCTGTTTTTT. Amino acids: CASHRDPNTGELFF.

V gene TRBV9 combines with J gene TRBJ1-6; perhaps TRBD1 as D (5 bases). The CDR3 loop spans 16 amino acids. The V gene's germline CDR1 is SGDLS and CDR2 YYNGEE. V was trimmed by 2 bases and J by 3 bases, leaving 12 bases between them. CDR3 DNA sequence: TGTGCCAGCAGCGTCGACAGTCTAAGCTATAATTCACCCCTCCACTTT. It encodes CASSVDSLSYNSPLHF.

The CDR3 bases are TGTGCCAGCAGCCTGGGACAGGGTGCGGATACGCAGTATTTT. It yields the protein CASSLGQGADTQYF. This rearrangement joins TRBV11-1 to TRBJ2-3; the match to TRBD1 covers 9 bases. The CDR3 is 14 amino acids. Germline V CDR1 and CDR2: SGHAT, FQDESV (reference sequence). Trimming took 5 bases from V and 6 from J; bases not matched to a gene: 6. Looking up the rest from reference TRBV11-1 and TRBJ2-3 gives the full variable domain: EAEVAQSPRYKITEKSQAVAFWCDPISGHATLYWYRQILGQGPELLVQFQDESVVDDSQLPKDRFSAERLKGVDSTLKIQPAELGDSAMYLCASSLGQGADTQYFGPGTRLTVL.